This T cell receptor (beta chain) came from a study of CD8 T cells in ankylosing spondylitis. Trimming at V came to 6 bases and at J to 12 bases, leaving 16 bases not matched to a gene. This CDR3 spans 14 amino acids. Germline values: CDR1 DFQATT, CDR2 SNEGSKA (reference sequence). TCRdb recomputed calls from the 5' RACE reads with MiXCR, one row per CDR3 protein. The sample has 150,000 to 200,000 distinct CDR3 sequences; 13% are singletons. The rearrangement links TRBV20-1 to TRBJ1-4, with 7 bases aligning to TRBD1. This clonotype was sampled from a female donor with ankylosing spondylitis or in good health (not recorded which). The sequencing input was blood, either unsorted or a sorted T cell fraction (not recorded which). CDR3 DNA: TGCAGTGCGTTAAGCCCGGGACAGCCGTTGGAACTGTTTTTT. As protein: CSALSPGQPLELFF.